The TCR beta chain described here comes from a study of Graves' ophthalmopathy and Graves' hyperthyroidism. Looking at the study overall: Upon initial diagnosis and before any treatment, peripheral blood was collected.

Germline V gene sequence: CDR1 SGHDN, CDR2 FVKESK. V shed 0 bases and J shed 8 bases, with 13 bases lying between them. The CDR3 sequence is 14 residues long. Other autoimmune disease, uncontrolled infection, pregnancy and lactation led to exclusion. Diagnostic conclusions were grounded in clinical symptoms, serum thyroxine, TRAb, thyroid ultrasound and orbital computed tomography. This clonotype has a count of ten or more. Its target is not known. Study-wide points: In blood appeared most of the expanded thyroid clonotypes whose frequency exceeded 0.001.

For repertoire sequencing, the TCR beta CDR3 regions were amplified from RNA transcripts. HTBI primers were employed in first-round RT-PCR, then a second-round multiplex PCR followed. TCRdb reanalysed the multiplex PCR reads using MiXCR and keeps one entry per CDR3 protein. This table holds hundreds of thousands of distinct CDR3 sequences, about 38% found once. The rearrangement joins TRBV14 to TRBJ1-2; D is undetermined. Sequenced: peripheral blood. The receptor comes from an adult man with Graves' ophthalmopathy. Here the CDR3 reads CASSQEWRLGGYTF. CDR3 nucleotide sequence: TGTGCCAGCAGCCAAGAATGGAGGCTGGGAGGCTACACCTTC.